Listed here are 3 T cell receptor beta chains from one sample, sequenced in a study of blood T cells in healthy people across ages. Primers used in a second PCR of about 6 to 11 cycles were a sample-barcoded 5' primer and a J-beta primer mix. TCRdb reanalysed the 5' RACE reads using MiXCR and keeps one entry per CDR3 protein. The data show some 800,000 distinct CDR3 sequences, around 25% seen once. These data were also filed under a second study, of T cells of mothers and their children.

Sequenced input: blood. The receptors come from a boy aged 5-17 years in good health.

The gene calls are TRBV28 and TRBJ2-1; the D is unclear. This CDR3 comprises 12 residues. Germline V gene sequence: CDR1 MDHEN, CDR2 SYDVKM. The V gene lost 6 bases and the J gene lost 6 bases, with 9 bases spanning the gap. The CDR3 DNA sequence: TGTGCCAGCAGAGTGGCCTTCAATGAGCAGTTCTTC. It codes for CASRVAFNEQFF.

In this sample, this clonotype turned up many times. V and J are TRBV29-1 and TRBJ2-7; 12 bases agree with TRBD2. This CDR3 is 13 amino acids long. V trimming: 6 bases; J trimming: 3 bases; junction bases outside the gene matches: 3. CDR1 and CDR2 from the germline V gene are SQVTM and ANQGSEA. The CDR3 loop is CSVLAGGIYEQYF. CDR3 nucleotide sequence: TGCAGCGTGCTAGCGGGAGGGATCTACGAGCAGTACTTC.

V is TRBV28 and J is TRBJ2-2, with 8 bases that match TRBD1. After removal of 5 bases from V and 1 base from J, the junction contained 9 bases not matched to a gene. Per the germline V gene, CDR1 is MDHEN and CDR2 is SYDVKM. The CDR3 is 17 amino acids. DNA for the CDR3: TGTGCCAGCAGTCCATCAACTGGGACAGGGAACACCGGGGAGCTGTTTTTT. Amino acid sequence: CASSPSTGTGNTGELFF.